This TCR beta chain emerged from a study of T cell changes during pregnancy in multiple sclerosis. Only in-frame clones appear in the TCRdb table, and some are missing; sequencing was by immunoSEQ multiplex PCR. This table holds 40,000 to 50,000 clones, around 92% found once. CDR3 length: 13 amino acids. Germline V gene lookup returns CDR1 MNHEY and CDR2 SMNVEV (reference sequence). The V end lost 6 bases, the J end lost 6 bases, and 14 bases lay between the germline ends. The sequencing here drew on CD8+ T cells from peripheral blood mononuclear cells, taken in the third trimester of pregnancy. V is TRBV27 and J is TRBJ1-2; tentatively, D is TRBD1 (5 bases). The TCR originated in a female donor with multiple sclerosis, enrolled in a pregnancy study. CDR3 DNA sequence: TGTGCCAGCAGGAGGGGAGGGATGGATGGCTACACCTTC. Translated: CASRRGGMDGYTF.